This paragraph covers one T cell receptor (beta chain) sequence. The CDR3 totals 13 residues. V was trimmed by 2 bases and J by 9 bases, leaving 14 bases between them. Germline-derived CDR1 and CDR2 are ENHRY and SYGVKD. This entry is derived from a study of CD8+CD57+ T cells in acquired aplastic anemia. Genomic DNA, serving as template, underwent TCR beta VDJ and CDR3 profiling. In TCRdb, the reads were re-called with MiXCR into one record per CDR3 protein. Of around 180,000 distinct CDR3 sequences in the sample, about 60% were seen once. This TCR was sampled from a human donor in good health. The sequenced sample consisted of sorted CD4+, CD8+, or CD8+CD57+ T cells (not recorded which) from PBMCs. This rearrangement joins TRBV10-3 to TRBJ2-7, with a possible D match to TRBD2 (6 bases). CDR3 region: CAISEPGTPPQYF. Here the CDR3 DNA reads TGTGCCATCAGTGAGCCGGGGACTCCGCCGCAGTACTTC.